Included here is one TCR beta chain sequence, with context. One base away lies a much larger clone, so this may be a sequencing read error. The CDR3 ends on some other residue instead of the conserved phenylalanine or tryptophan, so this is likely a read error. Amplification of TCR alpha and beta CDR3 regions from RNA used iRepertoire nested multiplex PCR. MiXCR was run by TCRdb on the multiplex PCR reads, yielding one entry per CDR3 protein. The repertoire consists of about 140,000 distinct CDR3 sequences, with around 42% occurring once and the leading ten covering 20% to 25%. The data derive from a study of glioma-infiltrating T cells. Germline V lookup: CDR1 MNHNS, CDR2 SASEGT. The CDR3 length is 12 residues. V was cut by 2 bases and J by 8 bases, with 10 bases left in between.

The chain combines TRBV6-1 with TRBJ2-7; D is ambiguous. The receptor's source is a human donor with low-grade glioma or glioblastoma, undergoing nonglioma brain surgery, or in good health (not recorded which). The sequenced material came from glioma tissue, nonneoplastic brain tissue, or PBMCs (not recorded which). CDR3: CASSETGWKQYL. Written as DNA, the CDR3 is TGTGCCAGCAGTGAAACTGGATGGAAGCAGTACTTA.